This TCR beta chain was captured by sequencing in a study of immune evolution from preneoplasia to lung adenocarcinoma. Study context: HLA loss of heterozygosity: under 7.5% AIS, about 15% MIA, around 33% ADC, none AAH.

V dropped 4 bases and J dropped 9; count of bases not matched to a gene: 6. The CDR3 consists of 12 residues. Germline CDR1 is SQVTM and CDR2 is ANQGSEA. Each case's diagnosis was confirmed by two pathologists on H&E. With respect to this clone: Its antigen is still unknown.

Findings and limits, study-wide: Normal lung had the highest top T cell clone frequencies. T cell clonality was higher in KRAS-mutant than EGFR-mutant or wild-type nodules.

Here immunoSEQ multiplex PCR was the method, and the copy in TCRdb shows in-frame clones only, minus some. The sample has fewer than 50,000 clones, around 80% seen once. This chain connects TRBV29-1 to TRBJ2-1; 7 bases align to TRBD1. What was sequenced was FFPE invasive lung adenocarcinoma tissue. The clonotype comes from a person aged 55 to 75 with lung adenocarcinoma. CDR3 region: CSVGRQGSEQFF. The CDR3 nucleotides are TGCAGCGTTGGCCGACAGGGAAGTGAGCAGTTCTTC.